The present T cell receptor beta chain was sequenced within a study of T cell repertoires in cytomegalovirus infection. One entry per CDR3 protein, called by TCRdb with MiXCR from the reads. The profile shows approximately 250,000 distinct CDR3 sequences, 10% to 15% of them singletons. The CDR3 runs to 16 residues. Trimming at V came to 1 base and at J to 2 bases, leaving 5 bases not matched to a gene. Germline V gene sequence: CDR1 SGHDN, CDR2 FVKESK. The sequenced material came from PBMCs. This sequence joins TRBV14 and TRBJ2-7; 10 nucleotides agree with TRBD2. This clonotype was sampled from a human donor in good health (CMV status not recorded). Some clones in this sample may be carry-over from other donors' samples. The CDR3 DNA follows: TGTGCCAGCAGCCAAGCCATAGGACTAGCGGCCTACGAGCAGTACTTC. Translating it yields CASSQAIGLAAYEQYF.